The following is a T cell receptor (beta chain) sequence with its context. As yet, its antigen is unknown. This entry comes from a study of T-cell memory formation after mild COVID-19. Findings and limits, study-wide: Researchers could not confirm that second-wave clones peaking on day 37 targeted SARS-CoV-2.

From germline, CDR1 is SGDLS and CDR2 YYNGEE. The CDR3 runs to 15 residues. V was shortened by 3 bases and J by 3 bases, with 13 bases between the two germline ends. TCRdb re-analysed the 5' RACE reads in MiXCR, keeping a single row per CDR3 protein. Found here are fewer than 650,000 distinct CDR3 sequences, about 20% of them singletons; the top ten hold approximately 8.4%. Material for sequencing was PBMCs or a T cell subset sorted from them (not recorded which). V usage is TRBV9 and J usage is TRBJ1-5, with D unresolved. This TCR was sampled from an adult woman who had mild COVID-19 (a few samples of this study predate the infection). Cell type and time point are not known. CDR3 DNA: TGTGCCAGCAGCGCAGCCGGTACTATCAATCAGCCCCAGCATTTT. Amino acid sequence: CASSAAGTINQPQHF.